Below are 27 T cell receptor beta chains sequenced from a single sample in a study of cytomegalovirus exposure and HLA in healthy donors. The PCR had 60 Vbeta and 13 Jbeta primers. Data came from immunoSEQ multiplex PCR; TCRdb stores just in-frame clones and leaves some out. The repertoire has about 150,000 clones, about 60% of them found once; the top ten carry 5.5% to 9%. Sequenced material: PBMCs. The receptors were gathered from a woman aged 60-70 years in good health and CMV-seropositive.

V is TRBV30 and J is TRBJ1-2, with a weak D call TRBD1 (5 bases). CDR1 and CDR2 (germline): GTSNPN, SVGIG (reference sequence). The V gene lost 0 bases and the J gene lost 6 bases, with 14 bases spanning the gap. The CDR3 spans 14 residues. CDR3 protein: CAWSVTNWGDGYTF. CDR3 nucleotides: TGTGCCTGGAGTGTAACCAATTGGGGGGATGGCTACACCTTC. The full variable domain, completed using reference TRBV30 and TRBJ1-2, is SQTIHQWPATLVQPVGSPLSLECTVEGTSNPNLYWYRQAAGRGLQLLFYSVGIGQISSEVPQNLSASRPQDRQFILSSKKLLLSDSGFYLCAWSVTNWGDGYTFGSGTRLTVV.

The CDR3 DNA follows: TGTGCCAGCAGATACCGGGGGGGCTCCTCCTACAATGAGCAGTTCTTC. This codes for CASRYRGGSSYNEQFF. V gene TRBV28 combines with J gene TRBJ2-1; TRBD2 aligns across 8 bases. V lost 6 bases, J lost 0 bases, and 7 bases stayed unmatched. This CDR3 spans 16 amino acids. CDR1 MDHEN and CDR2 SYDVKM come from the germline V gene.

This clone occurred a few times. This chain uses TRBV6-1 with TRBJ1-5, with a possible D match to TRBD1 (6 bases). CDR3 size: 13 residues. The germline V gene has CDR1 MNHNS and CDR2 SASEGT. V gave up 6 bases and J gave up 4 bases, with 10 bases separating them. For the CDR3, the DNA is TGTGCCAGCAGGGGGGGGGCAAATCAGCCCCAGCATTTT. It translates to CASRGGANQPQHF.

This chain uses TRBV6-5 with TRBJ1-2; 7 bases agree with TRBD1. Trimming removed 6 bases from V and 4 bases from J; junction bases left unmatched: 11. Germline CDR1 reads MNHEY; CDR2 reads SVGAGI. The CDR3 spans 15 residues. CDR3 region: CASRRTGVPFYGYTF. As DNA, the CDR3 is TGTGCCAGCAGGCGGACAGGCGTCCCTTTCTATGGCTACACCTTC.

The chain uses TRBV29-1 and TRBJ1-2, with TRBD1 matching over 10 bases. The CDR3 totals 13 residues. Germline V gene sequence: CDR1 SQVTM, CDR2 ANQGSEA. Trimming removed 6 bases from V and 6 bases from J; junction bases left unmatched: 7. CDR3 region: CSVTGQGSNGYTF. CDR3 coding DNA: TGCAGCGTCACGGGACAGGGGTCGAATGGCTACACCTTC.

The CDR3 DNA reads as TGTGCCAGCAGCGCGGGACAGTTAAACAATCAGCCCCAGCATTTT. It codes for CASSAGQLNNQPQHF. This rearrangement joins TRBV28 to TRBJ1-5; TRBD1 matches 7 bases. V shed 6 bases, J shed 3 bases, and the junction held 8 bases outside the gene matches. The CDR3 length is 15 residues. Germline V gene lookup returns CDR1 MDHEN and CDR2 SYDVKM.

This chain connects TRBV28 to TRBJ1-3; D might be TRBD1 (6 bases). The V and J ends lost 2 bases and 3 bases respectively, with 14 bases between them. Germline-derived CDR1 and CDR2 are MDHEN and SYDVKM. The CDR3 loop spans 16 amino acids. CDR3 DNA sequence: TGTGCCAGCAGTTTAAACGGGGGGCCTGGTGGAAACACCATATATTTT. It specifies CASSLNGGPGGNTIYF.

The rearrangement links TRBV19 to TRBJ2-3; 8 bases agree with TRBD2. Germline trimming cut 8 bases from V and 2 bases from J; bases unmatched to any gene: 12. Looked up from germline, CDR1 is LNHDA and CDR2 is SQIVND (reference sequence). The CDR3 is 16 amino acids. CDR3 protein: CASAQNSGGDTDTQYF. The CDR3, as DNA: TGTGCCAGTGCTCAGAACTCGGGGGGGGACACAGATACGCAGTATTTT.

This clone occurred once. The V call is TRBV5-6, the J call TRBJ1-2; TRBD1 is a possible D gene (6 bases). Trimming shortened V by 4 bases and J by 3 bases, and 16 bases separated the two germline ends. CDR1 and CDR2 from the germline V gene are SGHDT and YYEEEE. This CDR3 comprises 15 residues. The CDR3 DNA sequence: TGTGCCAGCAGCGGGGCCGCCAGGGGAGACTATGGCTACACCTTC. This codes for CASSGAARGDYGYTF.

V usage is TRBV29-1 and J usage is TRBJ2-5, with a tentative D call TRBD1 (6 bases). V was pared by 6 bases and J by 2 bases, with 13 bases between. The CDR3 runs 13 residues. CDR1 and CDR2 (germline): SQVTM, ANQGSEA. Here the CDR3 DNA reads TGCAGCGTCGGCGGACAGATACAAGAGACCCAGTACTTC. Protein: CSVGGQIQETQYF.

V and J are TRBV9 and TRBJ2-3; a weak D match, TRBD2 (5 bases). Trimming cost V 0 bases and J 4 bases, with 6 bases left between them. Germline values: CDR1 SGDLS, CDR2 YYNGEE. The CDR3 has 13 amino acids. The DNA of the CDR3 is TGTGCCAGCAGCGTAGGCGGGTCAGATACGCAGTATTTT. Protein: CASSVGGSDTQYF.

The chain is built from TRBV5-1 and TRBJ1-5, with 8 bases matching TRBD1. Germline CDR1 and CDR2: SGHRS and YFSETQ. The CDR3 totals 14 residues. The trim removed 5 bases at V and 7 bases at J, leaving 8 bases unmatched. In nucleotides, the CDR3 is TGCGCCAGCAGATTCGGACAGGGCCGGCAGCCCCAGCATTTT. This sequence encodes CASRFGQGRQPQHF. The full variable domain, with the rest looked up from reference TRBV5-1 and TRBJ1-5, is KAGVTQTPRYLIKTRGQQVTLSCSPISGHRSVSWYQQTPGQGLQFLFEYFSETQRNKGNFPGRFSGRQFSNSRSEMNVSTLELGDSALYLCASRFGQGRQPQHFGDGTRLSIL.

This clone was detected a few times. The genes are TRBV5-1 and TRBJ2-2, with D maybe TRBD1 (6 bases). The CDR3 is made up of 16 amino acids. The ends were cut back, 4 bases at V and 0 bases at J, with 13 bases in the middle. CDR1 is SGHRS and CDR2 is YFSETQ in the germline V gene. Written as DNA, the CDR3 is TGCGCCAGCAGCCCCCCGGACAGCTCGAACACCGGGGAGCTGTTTTTT. This translates into CASSPPDSSNTGELFF.

V gene TRBV28 combines with J gene TRBJ2-5, with 7 bases identical to TRBD2. V dropped 2 bases and J dropped 2; count of bases not matched to a gene: 5. CDR3 length: 15 residues. Germline assignment: CDR1 MDHEN and CDR2 SYDVKM. CDR3 in amino acids: CASSLLLAEQETQYF. CDR3 sequence (DNA): TGTGCCAGCAGTTTACTCCTAGCGGAGCAAGAGACCCAGTACTTC. Filled out from reference TRBV28 and TRBJ2-5, the complete variable domain reads DVKVTQSSRYLVKRTGEKVFLECVQDMDHENMFWYRQDPGLGLRLIYFSYDVKMKEKGDIPEGYSVSREKKERFSLILESASTNQTSMYLCASSLLLAEQETQYFGPGTRLLVL.

The chain is built from TRBV6-5 and TRBJ2-1, with D uncertain. Trimming shortened V by 1 base and J by 10 bases, and 11 bases separated the two germline ends. The CDR3 is made up of 13 amino acids. Germline assignment: CDR1 MNHEY and CDR2 SVGAGI. The CDR3 loop is CASSYLTRGEQFF. As DNA, the CDR3 is TGTGCCAGCAGTTACTTGACCAGAGGAGAGCAGTTCTTC.

The chain couples TRBV7-3 to TRBJ2-1; perhaps TRBD2 as D (7 bases). The V end lost 5 bases, the J end lost 8 bases, and 22 bases lay between the germline ends. Germline CDR1 reads SGHTA; CDR2 reads FQGTGA. The CDR3 has 16 residues. For the CDR3, the DNA is TGTGCCAGCAGCCCCCAGGGGCGGGAGTTAGTCCATGAGCAGTTCTTC. Translated, it gives CASSPQGRELVHEQFF.

This clone has only a few counts. The genes are TRBV11-2 and TRBJ2-1; 11 bases agree with TRBD2. The CDR3 covers 16 residues. V lost 1 base to trimming and J lost 4 bases; unmatched junction nucleotides: 3. Per the germline V gene, CDR1 is SGHAT and CDR2 is FQNNGV. The CDR3 spells CASSLGGLADYNEQFF. CDR3 in DNA: TGTGCCAGCAGCTTAGGGGGACTAGCGGATTACAATGAGCAGTTCTTC.

The rearrangement links TRBV7-2 to TRBJ1-1, with 7 bases fitting TRBD1. Germline CDR1 reads SGHTA; CDR2 reads FQGNSA. This CDR3 contains 14 residues. V shed 0 bases and J 4 bases; nucleotides not matched to a gene: 2. CDR3 region: CASSLAGGGTEAFF. CDR3 sequence (DNA): TGTGCCAGCAGCTTAGCAGGGGGCGGCACTGAAGCTTTCTTT.

The chain links TRBV2 to TRBJ1-1, with 9 bases identical to TRBD1. CDR1 and CDR2 from the germline V gene are SNHLY and FYNNEI. V lost 7 bases to trimming and J lost 6 bases; unmatched junction nucleotides: 15. This CDR3 is 16 amino acids long. CDR3 bases: TGTGCCAGCACCTACTCATTGGGACAGGGAGCGGCTGAAGCTTTCTTT. Its protein product is CASTYSLGQGAAEAFF.

This clone occurred a few times. The chain employs TRBV7-7 and TRBJ2-5; D is unclear. Trimming took off 3 bases at V and 1 base at J, with 15 bases between the two ends. Germline V gives CDR1 SSHAT, CDR2 FNYEAQ (reference sequence). The CDR3 consists of 16 residues. The CDR3 DNA reads TGTGCCAGCAGCTTTAGTCCGCCCAACCGCCAAGAGACCCAGTACTTC. Its translation: CASSFSPPNRQETQYF.

The chain's CDR3 is CASSQEGAADRDYEQYF. The CDR3 DNA is TGCGCCAGCAGCCAAGAAGGGGCAGCGGACAGAGACTACGAGCAGTACTTC. The chain combines TRBV4-3 with TRBJ2-7; a possible D gene is TRBD1 (6 bases). The germline CDR1 and CDR2 sequences are LGHNA and YSLEER. V was trimmed by 0 bases and J by 3 bases, leaving 18 bases between them. The CDR3 has 17 residues.

The chain carries TRBV6-1 and TRBJ1-1; D is ambiguous. Germline V gene lookup returns CDR1 MNHNS and CDR2 SASEGT. Trimming pared 3 bases from V and 3 bases from J, leaving 8 bases between. The CDR3 covers 13 residues. This CDR3 is CASSEREDTEAFF. CDR3 nucleotides: TGTGCCAGCAGTGAGAGAGAGGACACTGAAGCTTTCTTT.

The chain carries TRBV4-1 and TRBJ1-5, with D perhaps TRBD1 (5 bases). The V end lost 1 base, the J end lost 2 bases, and 6 bases lay between the germline ends. CDR3 size: 14 residues. The germline CDR1 and CDR2 sequences are MGHRA and YSYEKL. CDR3 nucleotide sequence: TGCGCCAGCAGCCAAGGCAGGGGCAATCAGCCCCAGCATTTT. Encoded protein: CASSQGRGNQPQHF.

J is TRBJ2-7 and V is TRBV28; D perhaps matches TRBD2 (5 bases). Germline V CDR1 and CDR2: MDHEN, SYDVKM. This CDR3 comprises 11 residues. Between the trimmed V and J ends, which lost 7 bases and 4 bases, there was a span of 8 bases. CDR3 loop: CASMSGYEQYF. The CDR3 coding sequence is TGTGCCAGCATGTCGGGGTACGAGCAGTACTTC.

The rearrangement links TRBV4-1 to TRBJ1-4; D unresolved. Germline values: CDR1 MGHRA, CDR2 YSYEKL. The CDR3 consists of 15 residues. V was cut by 4 bases and J by 3 bases, with 12 bases left in between. CDR3 bases: TGCGCCAGCAGCCCAAAGGGAGGGTCTAATGAAAAACTGTTTTTT. Its protein product is CASSPKGGSNEKLFF.

The V and J genes are TRBV7-2 and TRBJ2-5; 12 nucleotides line up with TRBD2. Germline V gene lookup returns CDR1 SGHTA and CDR2 FQGNSA. The CDR3 contains 18 residues. V gave up 5 bases and J gave up 1 base; unmatched junction bases: 11. The DNA for the CDR3 is TGTGCCAGCAGCCTCCCGCCCGGGACTAGCGGGCTCCAAGAGACCCAGTACTTC. Its protein is CASSLPPGTSGLQETQYF.

In its sample, this clone was seen once. V gene TRBV5-4 combines with J gene TRBJ2-3; tentatively, D is TRBD1 (5 bases). CDR3 length: 14 residues. Looked up from germline, CDR1 is SGHNT and CDR2 is YYREEE (reference sequence). V was shortened by 2 bases and J by 5 bases, with 12 bases between the two germline ends. The CDR3 loop is CASSLKQGGDTQYF. CDR3 sequence (DNA): TGTGCCAGCAGCTTAAAGCAGGGCGGAGATACGCAGTATTTT.